This is a list of T cell receptor beta chains from one sample in a study of post-analysis software for immune sequencing data. TCRdb recomputed calls from the PCR reads with MiXCR, one row per CDR3 protein. The data contain approximately 150,000 distinct CDR3 sequences, roughly 30% of them singletons. Sequencing was done on a sample of blood. The receptors originated from a girl between 5 and 17 years old with multiple sclerosis. Both conserved end residues are part of each CDR3. Each record gives: J gene, D gene, V gene, clone size, CDR3 protein, CDR3 DNA. A D gene is named only where the DNA matches it firmly. Rows give clone size only sometimes, using once, few, many, or a class for an expanded clone.

j_gene: TRBJ2-7
d_gene: .
v_gene: TRBV12-3/TRBV12-4
abundance: .
CDR3aa: CASSISYGTYSYEQYF
CDR3nt: TGTGCCAGCAGCATTTCTTATGGGACCTACTCCTACGAGCAGTACTTC

j_gene: TRBJ2-7
d_gene: TRBD1
v_gene: TRBV28
abundance: .
CDR3aa: CASRTGSIHEQYF
CDR3nt: TGTGCCAGCAGGACAGGGTCTATCCATGAGCAGTACTTC

j_gene: TRBJ2-3
d_gene: TRBD1
v_gene: TRBV5-1
abundance: many
CDR3aa: CASSLAVGGADTQYF
CDR3nt: TGCGCCAGCAGCTTGGCCGTAGGGGGCGCAGATACGCAGTATTTT

j_gene: TRBJ2-5
d_gene: .
v_gene: TRBV5-1
abundance: once
CDR3aa: CASSEGLSQETQYF
CDR3nt: TGCGCCAGCAGCGAGGGACTTTCTCAAGAGACCCAGTACTTC

j_gene: TRBJ1-1
d_gene: .
v_gene: TRBV7-8
abundance: .
CDR3aa: CASSLVGYTEAFF
CDR3nt: TGTGCCAGCAGCTTAGTCGGATACACTGAAGCTTTCTTT

j_gene: TRBJ2-5
d_gene: .
v_gene: TRBV3-1
abundance: many
CDR3aa: CASSQQKTQYF
CDR3nt: TGTGCCAGCAGCCAGCAGAAGACCCAGTACTTC

j_gene: TRBJ2-1
d_gene: .
v_gene: TRBV6-1
abundance: many
CDR3aa: CASRSPFGTGSYNEQFF
CDR3nt: TGTGCCAGCAGGAGCCCTTTTGGGACCGGCTCCTACAATGAGCAGTTCTTC

j_gene: TRBJ1-5
d_gene: .
v_gene: TRBV20-1
abundance: .
CDR3aa: CSAIRDTNQPQHF
CDR3nt: TGCAGTGCTATCCGGGACACCAATCAGCCCCAGCATTTT

j_gene: TRBJ2-5
d_gene: TRBD2
v_gene: TRBV5-1
abundance: few
CDR3aa: CASSPGLAVKLNEQYF
CDR3nt: TGCGCCAGCAGCCCGGGACTAGCGGTAAAGTTGAATGAGCAGTACTTC

j_gene: TRBJ2-2
d_gene: TRBD2
v_gene: TRBV11-2
abundance: .
CDR3aa: CATGPGGRDTGELFF
CDR3nt: TGTGCCACCGGACCGGGGGGGCGCGACACCGGGGAGCTGTTTTTT

j_gene: TRBJ2-7
d_gene: TRBD1
v_gene: TRBV20-1
abundance: .
CDR3aa: CSARGNRGLYEQYF
CDR3nt: TGCAGTGCTAGGGGAAACAGGGGGCTCTACGAGCAGTACTTC

j_gene: TRBJ1-1
d_gene: .
v_gene: TRBV4-1
abundance: .
CDR3aa: CASSQGQEEKAFF
CDR3nt: TGCGCCAGCAGCCAAGGTCAGGAGGAGAAGGCTTTCTTT

j_gene: TRBJ1-1
d_gene: .
v_gene: TRBV7-9
abundance: few
CDR3aa: CASSLVRGGPMNTEAFF
CDR3nt: TGTGCCAGCAGCTTAGTCCGGGGGGGGCCGATGAACACTGAAGCTTTCTTT

j_gene: TRBJ2-5
d_gene: .
v_gene: TRBV29-1
abundance: .
CDR3aa: CSVRRVQETQYF
CDR3nt: TGCAGCGTTCGGAGGGTACAAGAGACCCAGTACTTC

j_gene: TRBJ2-7
d_gene: TRBD1
v_gene: TRBV2
abundance: .
CDR3aa: CASREAPGGAWDEQYF
CDR3nt: TGTGCCAGCAGAGAAGCGCCAGGGGGCGCGTGGGACGAGCAGTACTTC

j_gene: TRBJ2-7
d_gene: .
v_gene: TRBV29-1
abundance: few
CDR3aa: CSVEGEGPAKYEQYF
CDR3nt: TGCAGCGTTGAGGGCGAAGGTCCGGCTAAGTACGAGCAGTACTTC

j_gene: TRBJ1-5
d_gene: .
v_gene: TRBV19
abundance: .
CDR3aa: CASSPPPSRNQPQHF
CDR3nt: TGTGCCAGTAGTCCCCCGCCGTCTAGGAATCAGCCCCAGCATTTT

j_gene: TRBJ2-5
d_gene: .
v_gene: TRBV7-9
abundance: few
CDR3aa: CSSSSPGWGETQYF
CDR3nt: TGTTCCAGCAGCTCCCCAGGGTGGGGAGAGACCCAGTACTTC

j_gene: TRBJ2-1
d_gene: .
v_gene: TRBV5-1
abundance: many
CDR3aa: CASSLEDIQFF
CDR3nt: TGCGCCAGCAGCTTGGAGGACATTCAGTTCTTC

j_gene: TRBJ1-1
d_gene: .
v_gene: TRBV5-1
abundance: few
CDR3aa: CASSLIFFGNVNTEAFF
CDR3nt: TGCGCCAGCAGCTTGATTTTTTTTGGGAACGTGAACACTGAAGCTTTCTTT

j_gene: TRBJ1-1
d_gene: TRBD1
v_gene: TRBV20-1
abundance: .
CDR3aa: CSARAGGANEAFF
CDR3nt: TGCAGTGCTAGAGCAGGGGGGGCTAATGAAGCTTTCTTT

j_gene: TRBJ2-5
d_gene: TRBD1
v_gene: TRBV5-1
abundance: .
CDR3aa: CASSLPRTGIYGQYF
CDR3nt: TGCGCCAGCAGCTTGCCCCGGACAGGCATCTACGGGCAGTACTTC

j_gene: TRBJ2-6
d_gene: .
v_gene: TRBV5-6
abundance: many
CDR3aa: CASSYRQFTSSGANVLTF
CDR3nt: TGTGCCAGCAGCTATAGACAGTTCACGTCCTCTGGGGCCAACGTCCTGACTTTC

j_gene: TRBJ1-2
d_gene: .
v_gene: TRBV25-1
abundance: few
CDR3aa: CASIGRGGYTF
CDR3nt: TGTGCCAGCATTGGGCGGGGTGGCTACACCTTC

j_gene: TRBJ2-3
d_gene: .
v_gene: TRBV30
abundance: few
CDR3aa: CAWSVGPTDTQYF
CDR3nt: TGTGCCTGGAGTGTAGGTCCAACAGATACGCAGTATTTT

j_gene: TRBJ1-1
d_gene: TRBD1
v_gene: TRBV20-1
abundance: few
CDR3aa: CSSTRKDRMNTEAFF
CDR3nt: TGCAGTTCGACGAGAAAGGACAGGATGAACACTGAAGCTTTCTTT

j_gene: TRBJ1-1
d_gene: .
v_gene: TRBV5-1
abundance: .
CDR3aa: CASSLGTLNTEAFF
CDR3nt: TGCGCCAGCAGCTTAGGGACACTGAACACTGAAGCTTTCTTT

j_gene: TRBJ1-5
d_gene: .
v_gene: TRBV9
abundance: .
CDR3aa: CASSVAPGTEQPQHF
CDR3nt: TGTGCCAGCAGCGTAGCTCCAGGGACCGAACAGCCCCAGCATTTT

j_gene: TRBJ2-1
d_gene: TRBD2
v_gene: TRBV28
abundance: few
CDR3aa: CASSPGGTSGLHEQFF
CDR3nt: TGTGCCAGCAGTCCCGGCGGGACTAGCGGGTTGCATGAGCAGTTCTTC

j_gene: TRBJ2-3
d_gene: TRBD2
v_gene: TRBV29-1
abundance: many
CDR3aa: CSVAPGTSGTDTQYF
CDR3nt: TGCAGCGTTGCCCCCGGGACTAGCGGCACAGATACGCAGTATTTT

j_gene: TRBJ1-1
d_gene: .
v_gene: TRBV7-9
abundance: many
CDR3aa: CASSAKRPLSGMNTEAFF
CDR3nt: TGTGCCAGCAGCGCGAAGAGGCCCCTCTCAGGCATGAACACTGAAGCTTTCTTT

j_gene: TRBJ2-7
d_gene: .
v_gene: TRBV15
abundance: many
CDR3aa: CATSRDVQDEQYF
CDR3nt: TGTGCCACCAGCAGAGATGTGCAGGACGAGCAGTACTTC

j_gene: TRBJ2-3
d_gene: TRBD1
v_gene: TRBV5-1
abundance: .
CDR3aa: CASSLSQGAPDTQYF
CDR3nt: TGCGCCAGCAGCTTATCGCAGGGGGCGCCAGATACGCAGTATTTT

j_gene: TRBJ2-3
d_gene: .
v_gene: TRBV6-5
abundance: many
CDR3aa: CASTTRDPMADTQYF
CDR3nt: TGTGCCAGCACTACGAGGGACCCAATGGCAGATACGCAGTATTTT

j_gene: TRBJ2-4
d_gene: .
v_gene: TRBV16
abundance: few
CDR3aa: CASSHRRGIQYF
CDR3nt: TGTGCCAGCAGCCATCGACGGGGCATTCAGTACTTC

j_gene: TRBJ2-5
d_gene: TRBD2
v_gene: TRBV9
abundance: few
CDR3aa: CASSEPTSGEIEQYF
CDR3nt: TGTGCCAGCAGTGAACCAACTAGCGGGGAGATAGAGCAGTACTTC

j_gene: TRBJ1-5
d_gene: .
v_gene: TRBV28
abundance: .
CDR3aa: CVSRYEPGHQQPQHF
CDR3nt: TGTGTCAGCAGATACGAACCGGGACATCAACAGCCCCAGCATTTT